These 7 T cell receptor beta chains came from one sample sequenced in a study of identical twins. TCRdb re-derived calls from the 5' RACE reads in MiXCR, one entry per CDR3 protein. The sample has about 220,000 distinct CDR3 sequences; roughly 7.1% are singletons. These data are also associated with another study on T cells expressing NK-cell markers.

The specimen was CD8+ T cells sorted from blood. Source of these receptors: a woman in her late teens or twenties in good health.

The J gene is TRBJ1-1, the V gene TRBV6-1; TRBD1 is a possible D gene (5 bases). CDR1 MNHNS and CDR2 SASEGT come from the germline V gene. Deletions cut 11 bases from V and 1 base from J, with 14 bases between. The CDR3 is 13 amino acids. In nucleotides, the CDR3 is TGTGCCGGATCCAGGGTTGAGAACACTGAAGCTTTCTTT. It encodes CAGSRVENTEAFF.

This clonotype appeared many times. The chain is built from TRBV29-1 and TRBJ2-1; D call uncertain. Trimming removed 5 bases from V and 6 bases from J, with 11 bases in between. The germline CDR1 and CDR2 sequences are SQVTM and ANQGSEA. This CDR3 comprises 12 residues. The CDR3 DNA is TGCAGCGTTTTGGACGACGGCAATGAGCAGTTCTTC. As protein: CSVLDDGNEQFF.

This clonotype was counted many times. V usage is TRBV7-9 and J usage is TRBJ1-1; D remains ambiguous. CDR1 is SEHNR and CDR2 is FQNEAQ in the germline V gene (reference sequence). The V gene lost 5 bases and the J gene lost 3 bases, with 13 bases spanning the gap. The CDR3 length is 14 residues. The CDR3 sequence: CASSLVIRYTEAFF. The DNA for the CDR3 is TGTGCCAGCAGCCTTGTTATACGGTACACTGAAGCTTTCTTT.

In this sample, this clonotype turned up a few times. The chain combines TRBV21-1 with TRBJ2-6; the table's D call, TRBD1, was not checked against the DNA. TRBV21-1 is termed a pseudogene. This CDR3 comprises 21 residues. CDR3 loop: CASSKVALTGDTAGWANVLTF. The DNA for the CDR3 is TGTGCCAGCAGCAAAGTGGCCCTGACAGGGGATACTGCTGGGTGGGCCAACGTCCTGACTTTC.

This clonotype occurred a few times. This chain connects TRBV11-2 to TRBJ1-1; no firm D call. This CDR3 is 13 amino acids long. Trimming shortened V by 3 bases and J by 7 bases, and 12 bases separated the two germline ends. The germline V gene has CDR1 SGHAT and CDR2 FQNNGV. CDR3 protein: CASSFPGPYEAFF. CDR3 sequence (DNA): TGTGCCAGCAGCTTCCCAGGACCCTATGAAGCTTTCTTT.

The chain joins TRBV12-3 or TRBV12-4 to TRBJ1-1; D unclear. The CDR3 length is 14 residues. The ends were cut back, 2 bases at V and 1 base at J, with 8 bases in the middle. DNA for the CDR3: TGTGCCAGCAGTTTAACACCGGCGAACACTGAAGCTTTCTTT. Its translation is CASSLTPANTEAFF.

This sequence joins TRBV5-1 and TRBJ2-7; tentative D call: TRBD2 (5 bases). This CDR3 region has 16 residues. Germline loops: CDR1 SGHRS, CDR2 YFSETQ. V shed 0 bases and J shed 0 bases, with 13 bases lying between them. This CDR3 is CASSLGRGSPSYEQYF. CDR3 bases: TGCGCCAGCAGCTTGGGTCGCGGGTCCCCCTCCTACGAGCAGTACTTC. Full variable domain (missing parts from reference TRBV5-1 and TRBJ2-7): KAGVTQTPRYLIKTRGQQVTLSCSPISGHRSVSWYQQTPGQGLQFLFEYFSETQRNKGNFPGRFSGRQFSNSRSEMNVSTLELGDSALYLCASSLGRGSPSYEQYFGPGTRLTVT.